The clone carrying this T cell receptor beta chain was observed a few times. This record comes from a study of shared clonotypes between healthy human individuals. Across several immunoSEQ plates, the genomic DNA of each subset was split evenly. Method: immunoSEQ multiplex PCR; TCRdb's copy keeps in-frame clones and lacks some. The sample includes about 480,000 clones, around 79% of them seen just once. This CDR3 is 16 amino acids long. Germline V lookup: CDR1 SEHNR, CDR2 FQNEAQ (reference sequence). Germline trimming cut 1 base from V and 6 bases from J; bases unmatched to any gene: 7. The chain has TRBV7-9 and TRBJ2-1; 9 nucleotides line up with TRBD2. The receptor was isolated from a woman between 35 and 50 years old in good health. Some clones in this sample may be carry-over from other donors' samples. Sequencing input: PBMCs. CDR3 DNA sequence: TGTGCCAGCAGCTTAGGTGGCGGGAGGGCGGTCAATGAGCAGTTCTTC. This gives the protein CASSLGGGRAVNEQFF. Using reference TRBV7-9 and TRBJ2-1 for the parts outside the CDR3, the full variable domain is DTGVSQNPRHKITKRGQNVTFRCDPISEHNRLYWYRQTLGQGPEFLTYFQNEAQLEKSRLLSDRFSAERPKGSFSTLEIQRTEQGDSAMYLCASSLGGGRAVNEQFFGPGTRLTVL.